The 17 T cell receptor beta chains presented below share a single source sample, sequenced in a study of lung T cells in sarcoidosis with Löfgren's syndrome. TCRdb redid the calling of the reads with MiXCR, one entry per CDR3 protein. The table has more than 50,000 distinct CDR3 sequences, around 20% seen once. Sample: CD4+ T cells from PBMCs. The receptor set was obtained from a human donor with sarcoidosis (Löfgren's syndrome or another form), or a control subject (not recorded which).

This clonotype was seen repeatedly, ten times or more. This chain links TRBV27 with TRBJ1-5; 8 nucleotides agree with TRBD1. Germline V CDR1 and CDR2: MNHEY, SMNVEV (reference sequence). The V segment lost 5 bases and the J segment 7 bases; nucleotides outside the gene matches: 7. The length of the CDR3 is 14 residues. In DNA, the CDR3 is TGTGCCAGCAGTAGGGCAGGGGGCAGGCAGCCCCAGCATTTT. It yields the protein CASSRAGGRQPQHF.

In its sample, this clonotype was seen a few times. CDR3 protein: CASTDTLYYSSYNEQFF. CDR3 nucleotide sequence: TGCGCCAGCACCGACACCCTATATTATAGCTCCTACAATGAGCAGTTCTTC. J is TRBJ2-1 and V is TRBV10-1; D gene uncertain. The CDR3 is 17 amino acids. V was trimmed by 7 bases and J by 0 bases, leaving 19 bases between them. From germline, CDR1 is WNHNN and CDR2 SYGVQD (reference sequence).

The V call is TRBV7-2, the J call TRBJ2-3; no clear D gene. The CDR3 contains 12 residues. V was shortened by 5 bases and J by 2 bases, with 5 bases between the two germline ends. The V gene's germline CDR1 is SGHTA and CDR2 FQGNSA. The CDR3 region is CTSSPYTDTQYF. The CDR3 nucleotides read TGTACCAGCAGCCCATACACAGATACGCAGTATTTT.

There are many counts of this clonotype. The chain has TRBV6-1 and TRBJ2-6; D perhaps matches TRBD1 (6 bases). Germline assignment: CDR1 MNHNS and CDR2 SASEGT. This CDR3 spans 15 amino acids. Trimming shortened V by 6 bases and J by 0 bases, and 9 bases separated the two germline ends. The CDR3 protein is CASRQDSSGANVLTF. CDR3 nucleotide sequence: TGTGCCAGCAGACAGGACAGCTCTGGGGCCAACGTCCTGACTTTC.

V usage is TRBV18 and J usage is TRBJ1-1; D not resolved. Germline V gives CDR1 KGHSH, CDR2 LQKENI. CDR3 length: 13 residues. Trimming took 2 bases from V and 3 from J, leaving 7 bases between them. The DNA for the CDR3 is TGTGCCAGCTCACCAGTAGCGGACACTGAAGCTTTCTTT. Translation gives CASSPVADTEAFF.

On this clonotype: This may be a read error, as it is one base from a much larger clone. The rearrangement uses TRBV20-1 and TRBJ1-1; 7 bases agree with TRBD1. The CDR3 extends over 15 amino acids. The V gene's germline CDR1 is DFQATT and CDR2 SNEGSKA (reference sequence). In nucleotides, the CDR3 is TGCAGTGCCGTGGGTCCGCAGACAGGGTCCCCTGAAGCTTCCTTT. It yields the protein CSAVGPQTGSPEASF.

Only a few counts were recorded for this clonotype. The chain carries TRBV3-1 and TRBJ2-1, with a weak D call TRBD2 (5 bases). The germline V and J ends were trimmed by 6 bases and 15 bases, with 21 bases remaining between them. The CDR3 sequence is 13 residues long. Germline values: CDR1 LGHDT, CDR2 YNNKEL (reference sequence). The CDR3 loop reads CASSLRETGWTFF. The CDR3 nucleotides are TGTGCCAGCAGTTTAAGGGAGACCGGGTGGACGTTCTTC.

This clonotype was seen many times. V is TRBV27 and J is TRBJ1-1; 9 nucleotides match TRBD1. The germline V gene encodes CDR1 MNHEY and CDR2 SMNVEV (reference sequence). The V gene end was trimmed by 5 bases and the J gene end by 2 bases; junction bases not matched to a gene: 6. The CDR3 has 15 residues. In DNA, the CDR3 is TGTGCCAGCAGTAGCCTGGGACAGGGCAACACTGAAGCTTTCTTT. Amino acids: CASSSLGQGNTEAFF.

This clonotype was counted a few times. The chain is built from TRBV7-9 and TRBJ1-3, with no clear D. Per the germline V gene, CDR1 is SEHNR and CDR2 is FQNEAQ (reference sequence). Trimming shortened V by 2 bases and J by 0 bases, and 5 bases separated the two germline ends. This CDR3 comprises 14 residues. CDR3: CASSLPSSGNTIYF. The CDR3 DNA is TGTGCCAGCAGCTTACCAAGCTCTGGAAACACCATATATTTT.

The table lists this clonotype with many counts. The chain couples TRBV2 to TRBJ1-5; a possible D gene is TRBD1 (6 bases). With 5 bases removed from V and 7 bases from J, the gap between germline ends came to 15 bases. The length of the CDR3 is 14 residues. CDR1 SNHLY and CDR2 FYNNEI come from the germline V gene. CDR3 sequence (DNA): TGTGCCAGCAGTACCCAGGGGAATGGGCAGCCCCAGCATTTT. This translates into CASSTQGNGQPQHF.

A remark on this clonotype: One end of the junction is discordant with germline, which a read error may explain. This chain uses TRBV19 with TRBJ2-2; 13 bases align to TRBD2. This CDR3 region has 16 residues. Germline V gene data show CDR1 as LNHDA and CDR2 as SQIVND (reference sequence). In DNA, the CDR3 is TGTGCCAGTAGTGGCAGACTAGCGGGAGGAACCGGGGAGCCGTTTTTT. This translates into CASSGRLAGGTGEPFF. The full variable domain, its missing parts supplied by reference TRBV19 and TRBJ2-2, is DGGITQSPKYLFRKEGQNVTLSCEQNLNHDAMYWYRQDPGQGLRLIYYSQIVNDFQKGDIAEGYSVSREKKESFPLTVTSAQKNPTAFYLCASSGRLAGGTGEPFFGEGSRLTVL.

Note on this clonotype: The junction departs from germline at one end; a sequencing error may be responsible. The CDR3 DNA is TGTGCCAGCAGCAGACTAGCGGGCTCCTACAATGTGCAGTTCTTC. This encodes CASSRLAGSYNVQFF. V and J are TRBV7-9 and TRBJ2-1; 10 positions agree with TRBD2. The germline V gene has CDR1 SEHNR and CDR2 FQNEAQ (reference sequence). The CDR3 spans 15 residues. Combining the CDR3 with reference TRBV7-9 and TRBJ2-1 gives the whole variable domain DTGVSQNPRHKITKRGQNVTFRCDPISEHNRLYWYRQTLGQGPEFLTYFQNEAQLEKSRLLSDRFSAERPKGSFSTLEIQRTEQGDSAMYLCASSRLAGSYNVQFFGPGTRLTVL.

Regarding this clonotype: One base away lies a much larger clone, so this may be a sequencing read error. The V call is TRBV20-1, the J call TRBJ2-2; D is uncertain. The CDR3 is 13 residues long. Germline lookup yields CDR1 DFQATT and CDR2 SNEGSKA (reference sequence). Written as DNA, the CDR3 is TGCAGTGCTAGGGAAGGCAGCACCAGGGAGCTGTTTTTT. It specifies CSAREGSTRELFF.

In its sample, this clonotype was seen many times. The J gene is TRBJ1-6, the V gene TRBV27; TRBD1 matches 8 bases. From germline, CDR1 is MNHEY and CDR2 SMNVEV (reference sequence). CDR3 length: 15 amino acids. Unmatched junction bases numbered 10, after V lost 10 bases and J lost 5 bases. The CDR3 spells CATRTDRADNSPLHF. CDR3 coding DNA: TGTGCCACCCGAACGGACAGGGCAGATAATTCACCCCTCCACTTT.

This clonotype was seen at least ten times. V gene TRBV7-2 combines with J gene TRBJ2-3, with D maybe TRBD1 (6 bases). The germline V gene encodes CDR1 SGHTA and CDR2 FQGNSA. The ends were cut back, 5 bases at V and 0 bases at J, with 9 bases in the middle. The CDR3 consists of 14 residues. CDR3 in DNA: TGTGCCAGCAGCCGGGACATTAGCACAGATACGCAGTATTTT. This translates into CASSRDISTDTQYF.

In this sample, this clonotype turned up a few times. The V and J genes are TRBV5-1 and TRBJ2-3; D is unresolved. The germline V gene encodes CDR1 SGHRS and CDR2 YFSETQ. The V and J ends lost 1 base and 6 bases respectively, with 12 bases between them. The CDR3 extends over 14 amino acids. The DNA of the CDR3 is TGCGCCAGCAGCTTGTCCCTTCCTACTGATACGCAGTATTTT. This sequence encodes CASSLSLPTDTQYF.

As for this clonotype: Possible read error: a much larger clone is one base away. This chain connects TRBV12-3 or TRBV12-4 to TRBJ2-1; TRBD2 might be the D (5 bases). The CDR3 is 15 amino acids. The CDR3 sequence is CASTVDGGGYNERFF. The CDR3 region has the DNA TGTGCCAGCACTGTGGACGGAGGAGGATACAATGAGCGGTTCTTC.